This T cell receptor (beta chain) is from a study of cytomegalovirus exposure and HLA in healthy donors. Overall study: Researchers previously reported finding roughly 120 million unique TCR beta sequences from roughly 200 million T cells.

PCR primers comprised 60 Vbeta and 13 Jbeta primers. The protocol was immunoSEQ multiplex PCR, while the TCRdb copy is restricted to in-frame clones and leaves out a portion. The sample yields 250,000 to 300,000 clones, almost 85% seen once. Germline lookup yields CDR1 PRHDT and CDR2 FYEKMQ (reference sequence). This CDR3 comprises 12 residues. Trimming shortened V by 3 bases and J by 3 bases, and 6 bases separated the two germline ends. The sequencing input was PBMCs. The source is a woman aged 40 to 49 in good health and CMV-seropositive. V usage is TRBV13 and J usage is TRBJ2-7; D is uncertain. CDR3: CASSLSNYEQYF. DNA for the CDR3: TGTGCCAGCAGCTTGAGCAACTACGAGCAGTACTTC.